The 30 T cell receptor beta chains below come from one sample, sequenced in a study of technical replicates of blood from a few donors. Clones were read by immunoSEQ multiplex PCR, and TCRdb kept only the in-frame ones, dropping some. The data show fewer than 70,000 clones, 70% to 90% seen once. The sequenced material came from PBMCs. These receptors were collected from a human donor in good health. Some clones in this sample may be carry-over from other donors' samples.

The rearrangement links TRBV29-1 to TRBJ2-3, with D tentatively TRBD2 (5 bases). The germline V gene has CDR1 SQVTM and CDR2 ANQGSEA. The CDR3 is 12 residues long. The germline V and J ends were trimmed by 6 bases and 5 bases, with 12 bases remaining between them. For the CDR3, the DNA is TGCAGCGTCCCGGGATTTATAGATACGCAGTATTTT. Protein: CSVPGFIDTQYF.

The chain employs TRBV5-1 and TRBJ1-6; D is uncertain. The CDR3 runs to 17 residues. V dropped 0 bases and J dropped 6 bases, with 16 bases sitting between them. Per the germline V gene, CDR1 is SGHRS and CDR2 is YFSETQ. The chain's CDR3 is CASSLGRKVWSNSPLHF. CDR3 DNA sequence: TGCGCCAGCAGCTTGGGGCGAAAGGTCTGGAGTAATTCACCCCTCCACTTT.

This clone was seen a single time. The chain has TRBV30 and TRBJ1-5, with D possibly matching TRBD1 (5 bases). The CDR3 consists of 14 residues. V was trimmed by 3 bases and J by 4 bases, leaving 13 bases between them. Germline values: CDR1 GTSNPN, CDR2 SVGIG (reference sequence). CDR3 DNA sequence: TGTGCCTGGAGGGGAGCAGGGAGGAATCAGCCCCAGCATTTT. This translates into CAWRGAGRNQPQHF.

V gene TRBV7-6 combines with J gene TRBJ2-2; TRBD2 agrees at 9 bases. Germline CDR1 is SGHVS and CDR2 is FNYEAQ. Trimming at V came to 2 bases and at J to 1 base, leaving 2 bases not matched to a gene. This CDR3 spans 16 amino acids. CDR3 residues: CASSLPSGMNTGELFF. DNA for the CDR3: TGTGCCAGCAGCTTACCTAGCGGGATGAACACCGGGGAGCTGTTTTTT.

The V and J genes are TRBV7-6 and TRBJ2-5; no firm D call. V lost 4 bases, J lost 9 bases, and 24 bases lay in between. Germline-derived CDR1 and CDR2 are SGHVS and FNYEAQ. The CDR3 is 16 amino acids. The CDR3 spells CASSSQQSGQDSAQYF. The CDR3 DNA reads TGTGCCAGCAGCTCACAACAGTCAGGCCAAGATAGTGCCCAGTACTTC.

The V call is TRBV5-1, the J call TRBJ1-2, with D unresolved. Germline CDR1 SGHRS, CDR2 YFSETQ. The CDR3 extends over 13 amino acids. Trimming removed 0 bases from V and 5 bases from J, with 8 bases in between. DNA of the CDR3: TGCGCCAGCAGCTTGGCGCCAACATATGGCTACACCTTC. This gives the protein CASSLAPTYGYTF.

The CDR3, as DNA: TGTGCCTGGACAGGGGGCTTAGCGAACACTGAAGCTTTCTTT. Its protein is CAWTGGLANTEAFF. The V gene is TRBV30, the J gene TRBJ1-1; TRBD1 matches 8 bases. There are 14 residues in the CDR3. The J segment lost 1 base and the V segment lost 4 bases, leaving 5 bases of the junction unmatched. Per the germline V gene, CDR1 is GTSNPN and CDR2 is SVGIG (reference sequence).

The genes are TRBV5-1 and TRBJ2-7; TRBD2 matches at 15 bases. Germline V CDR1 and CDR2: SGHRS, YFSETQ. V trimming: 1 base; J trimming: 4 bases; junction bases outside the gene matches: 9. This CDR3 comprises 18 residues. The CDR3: CASSLYGTSGGPVYEQYF. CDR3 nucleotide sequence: TGCGCCAGCAGCTTGTACGGGACTAGCGGGGGGCCCGTTTACGAGCAGTACTTC.

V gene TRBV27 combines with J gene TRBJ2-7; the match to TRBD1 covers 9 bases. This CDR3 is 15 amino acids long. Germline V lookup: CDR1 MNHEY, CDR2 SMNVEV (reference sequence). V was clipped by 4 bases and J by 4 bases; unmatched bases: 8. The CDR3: CASSSSGTGKYEQYF. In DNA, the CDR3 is TGTGCCAGCAGTTCCTCCGGGACAGGGAAGTACGAGCAGTACTTC.

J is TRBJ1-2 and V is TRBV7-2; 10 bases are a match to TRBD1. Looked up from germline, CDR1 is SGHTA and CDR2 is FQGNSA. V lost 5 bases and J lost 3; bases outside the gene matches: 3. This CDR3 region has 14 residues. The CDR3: CASSRDRGHYGYTF. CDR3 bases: TGTGCCAGCAGCCGGGACAGGGGTCACTATGGCTACACCTTC.

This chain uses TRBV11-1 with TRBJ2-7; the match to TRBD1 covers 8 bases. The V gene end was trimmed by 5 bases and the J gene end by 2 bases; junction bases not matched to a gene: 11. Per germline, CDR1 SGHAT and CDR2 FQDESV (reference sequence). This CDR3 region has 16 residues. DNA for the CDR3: TGTGCCAGCAGCAGAGCTACCGGGACAGGAGCCTACGAGCAGTACTTC. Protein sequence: CASSRATGTGAYEQYF. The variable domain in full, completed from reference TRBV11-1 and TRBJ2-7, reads EAEVAQSPRYKITEKSQAVAFWCDPISGHATLYWYRQILGQGPELLVQFQDESVVDDSQLPKDRFSAERLKGVDSTLKIQPAELGDSAMYLCASSRATGTGAYEQYFGPGTRLTVT.

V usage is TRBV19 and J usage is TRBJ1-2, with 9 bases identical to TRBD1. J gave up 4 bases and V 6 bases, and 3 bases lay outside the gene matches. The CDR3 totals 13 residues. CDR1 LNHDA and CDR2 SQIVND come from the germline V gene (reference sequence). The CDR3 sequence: CASSGTGPYGYTF. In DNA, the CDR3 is TGTGCCAGTAGCGGGACAGGGCCCTATGGCTACACCTTC.

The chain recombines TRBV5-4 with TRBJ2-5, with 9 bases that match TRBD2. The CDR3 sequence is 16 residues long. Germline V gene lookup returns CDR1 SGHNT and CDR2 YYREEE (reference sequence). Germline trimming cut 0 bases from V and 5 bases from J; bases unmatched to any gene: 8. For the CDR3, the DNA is TGTGCCAGCAGCTTGGGAGGCGGGAGGGGCTGGGAGACCCAGTACTTC. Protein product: CASSLGGGRGWETQYF. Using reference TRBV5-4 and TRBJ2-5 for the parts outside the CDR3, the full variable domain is ETGVTQSPTHLIKTRGQQVTLRCSSQSGHNTVSWYQQALGQGPQFIFQYYREEENGRGNFPPRFSGLQFPNYSSELNVNALELDDSALYLCASSLGGGRGWETQYFGPGTRLLVL.

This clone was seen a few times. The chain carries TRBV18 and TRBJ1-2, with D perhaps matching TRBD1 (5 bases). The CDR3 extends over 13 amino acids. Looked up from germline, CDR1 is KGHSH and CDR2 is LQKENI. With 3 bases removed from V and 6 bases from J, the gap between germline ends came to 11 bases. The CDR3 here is CASSPDKSNGYTF. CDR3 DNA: TGTGCCAGCTCACCGGACAAATCGAATGGCTACACCTTC. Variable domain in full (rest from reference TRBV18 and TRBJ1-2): NAGVMQNPRHLVRRRGQEARLRCSPMKGHSHVYWYRQLPEEGLKFMVYLQKENIIDESGMPKERFSAEFPKEGPSILRIQQVVRGDSAAYFCASSPDKSNGYTFGSGTRLTVV.

CDR3 bases: TGTGCCAGCAGCACCCGGACTAGCAAGGGGACCCAGTACTTC. It yields the protein CASSTRTSKGTQYF. The chain carries TRBV7-2 and TRBJ2-5, with TRBD2 matching over 8 bases. The V gene end was trimmed by 5 bases and the J gene end by 7 bases; junction bases not matched to a gene: 9. This CDR3 spans 14 amino acids. Germline V gene lookup returns CDR1 SGHTA and CDR2 FQGNSA.

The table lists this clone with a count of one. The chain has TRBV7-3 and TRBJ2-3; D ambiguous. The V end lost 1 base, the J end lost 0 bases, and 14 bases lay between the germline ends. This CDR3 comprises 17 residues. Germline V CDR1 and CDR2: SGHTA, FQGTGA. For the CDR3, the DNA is TGTGCCAGCAGCTTAAATCGTCGAGGTCGAAGCACAGATACGCAGTATTTT. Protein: CASSLNRRGRSTDTQYF.

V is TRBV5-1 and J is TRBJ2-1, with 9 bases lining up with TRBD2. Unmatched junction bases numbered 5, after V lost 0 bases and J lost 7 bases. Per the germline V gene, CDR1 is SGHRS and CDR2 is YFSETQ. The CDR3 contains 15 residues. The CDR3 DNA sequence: TGCGCCAGCAGCTTGGGTAGCGGGAGCGGGAATGAGCAGTTCTTC. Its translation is CASSLGSGSGNEQFF. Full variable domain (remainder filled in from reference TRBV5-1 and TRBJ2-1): KAGVTQTPRYLIKTRGQQVTLSCSPISGHRSVSWYQQTPGQGLQFLFEYFSETQRNKGNFPGRFSGRQFSNSRSEMNVSTLELGDSALYLCASSLGSGSGNEQFFGPGTRLTVL.

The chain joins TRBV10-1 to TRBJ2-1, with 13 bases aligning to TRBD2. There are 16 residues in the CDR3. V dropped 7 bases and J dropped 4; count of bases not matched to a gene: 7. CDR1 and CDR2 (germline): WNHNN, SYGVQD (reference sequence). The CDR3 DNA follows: TGCGCCAGCACTGAAAGACTAGCGGGGGGATACAATGAGCAGTTCTTC. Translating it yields CASTERLAGGYNEQFF.

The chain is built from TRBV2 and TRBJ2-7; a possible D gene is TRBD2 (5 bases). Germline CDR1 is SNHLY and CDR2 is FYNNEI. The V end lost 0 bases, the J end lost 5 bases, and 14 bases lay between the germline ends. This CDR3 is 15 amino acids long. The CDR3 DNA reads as TGTGCCAGCAGTGAAGCGATAACCCCCGGGAACGAGCAGTACTTC. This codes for CASSEAITPGNEQYF.

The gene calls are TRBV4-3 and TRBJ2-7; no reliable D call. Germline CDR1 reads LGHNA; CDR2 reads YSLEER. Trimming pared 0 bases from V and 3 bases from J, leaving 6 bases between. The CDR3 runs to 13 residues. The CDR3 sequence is CASSQDGRYEQYF. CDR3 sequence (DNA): TGCGCCAGCAGCCAAGATGGCCGCTACGAGCAGTACTTC.

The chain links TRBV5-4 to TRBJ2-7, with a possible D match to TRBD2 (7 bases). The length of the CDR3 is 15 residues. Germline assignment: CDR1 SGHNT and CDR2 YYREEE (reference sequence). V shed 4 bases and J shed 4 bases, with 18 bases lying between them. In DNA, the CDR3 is TGTGCCAGCAGCGGGGGGGGCTCCCCGGTGTACGAGCAGTACTTC. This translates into CASSGGGSPVYEQYF.

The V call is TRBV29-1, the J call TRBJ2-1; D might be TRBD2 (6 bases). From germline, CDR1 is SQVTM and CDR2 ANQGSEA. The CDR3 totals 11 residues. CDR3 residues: CSPLRGIEQFF. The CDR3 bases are TGCAGTCCGCTCCGGGGGATCGAGCAGTTCTTC.

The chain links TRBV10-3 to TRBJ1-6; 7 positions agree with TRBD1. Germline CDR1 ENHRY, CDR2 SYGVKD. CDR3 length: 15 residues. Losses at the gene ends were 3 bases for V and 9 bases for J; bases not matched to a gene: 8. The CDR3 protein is CAISERQGLGSPLHF. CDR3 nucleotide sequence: TGTGCCATCAGTGAACGACAGGGTCTGGGTTCACCCCTCCACTTT.

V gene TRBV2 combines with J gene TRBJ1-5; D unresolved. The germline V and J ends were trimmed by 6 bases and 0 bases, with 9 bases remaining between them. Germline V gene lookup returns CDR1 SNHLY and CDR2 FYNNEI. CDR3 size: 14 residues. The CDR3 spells CASRVTNSNQPQHF. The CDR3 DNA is TGTGCCAGCAGGGTGACAAATAGCAATCAGCCCCAGCATTTT. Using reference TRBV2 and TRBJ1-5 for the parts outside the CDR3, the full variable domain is EPEVTQTPSHQVTQMGQEVILRCVPISNHLYFYWYRQILGQKVEFLVSFYNNEISEKSEIFDDQFSVERPDGSNFTLKIRSTKLEDSAMYFCASRVTNSNQPQHFGDGTRLSIL.

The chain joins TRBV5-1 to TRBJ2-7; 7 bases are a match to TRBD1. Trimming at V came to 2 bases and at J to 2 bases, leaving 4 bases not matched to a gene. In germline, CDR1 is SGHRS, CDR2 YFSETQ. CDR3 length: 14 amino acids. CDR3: CASSFGTDTYEQYF. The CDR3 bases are TGCGCCAGCAGCTTCGGGACAGATACCTACGAGCAGTACTTC.

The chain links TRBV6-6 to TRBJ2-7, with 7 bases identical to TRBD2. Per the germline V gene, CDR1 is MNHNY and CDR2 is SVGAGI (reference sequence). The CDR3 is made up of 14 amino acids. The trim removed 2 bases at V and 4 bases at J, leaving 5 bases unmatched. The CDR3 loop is CASSYAGVSYEQYF. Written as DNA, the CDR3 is TGTGCCAGCAGTTACGCGGGAGTAAGTTACGAGCAGTACTTC.

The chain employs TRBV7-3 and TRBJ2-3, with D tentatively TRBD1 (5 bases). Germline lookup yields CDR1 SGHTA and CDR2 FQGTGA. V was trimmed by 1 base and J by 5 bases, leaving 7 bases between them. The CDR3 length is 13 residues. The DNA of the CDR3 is TGTGCCAGCAGCTTAAACCAGGGAGATACGCAGTATTTT. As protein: CASSLNQGDTQYF. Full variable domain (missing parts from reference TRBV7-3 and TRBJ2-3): GAGVSQTPSNKVTEKGKYVELRCDPISGHTALYWYRQSLGQGPEFLIYFQGTGAADDSGLPNDRFFAVRPEGSVSTLKIQRTERGDSAVYLCASSLNQGDTQYFGPGTRLTVL.

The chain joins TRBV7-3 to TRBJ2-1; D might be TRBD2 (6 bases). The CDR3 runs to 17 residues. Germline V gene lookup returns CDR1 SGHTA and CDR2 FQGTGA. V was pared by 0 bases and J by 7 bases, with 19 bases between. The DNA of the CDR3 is TGTGCCAGCAGCTTAACGGGAGGCAGGCGGGTTAGTAATGAGCAGTTCTTC. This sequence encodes CASSLTGGRRVSNEQFF.

Here the CDR3 reads CATSQTVTYGYTF. Here the CDR3 DNA reads TGTGCCACCAGCCAGACAGTTACATATGGCTACACCTTC. The rearrangement joins TRBV15 to TRBJ1-2, with D perhaps TRBD1 (5 bases). The CDR3 runs 13 residues. Germline CDR1 reads LNHNV; CDR2 reads YYDKDF (reference sequence). Trimming removed 5 bases from V and 5 bases from J, with 12 bases in between.

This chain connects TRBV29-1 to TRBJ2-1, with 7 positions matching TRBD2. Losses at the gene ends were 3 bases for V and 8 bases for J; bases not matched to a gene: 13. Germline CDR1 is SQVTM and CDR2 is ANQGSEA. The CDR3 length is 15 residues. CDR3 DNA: TGCAGCGTTGACGTCGGGCTAGCGGCCGGAGATGAGCAGTTCTTC. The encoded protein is CSVDVGLAAGDEQFF.